The next 27 T cell receptor beta chains were all read from a single sample in a study of cytomegalovirus exposure and HLA in healthy donors. The PCR made use of 60 Vbeta and 13 Jbeta primers. Only in-frame clones appear in the TCRdb table, and some are missing; sequencing was by immunoSEQ multiplex PCR. The top ten clones hold 4.5% to 6.5% of a sample with fewer than 150,000 clones, 80% of them seen once. Sequencing was performed on PBMCs. Receptors originate from a male donor in good health and CMV-seronegative.

The count of this clone is one. CDR3 amino acids: CASSYHRGSSYEQYF. The CDR3, as DNA: TGTGCCAGCAGTTACCACAGGGGCAGCTCCTACGAGCAGTACTTC. The chain links TRBV6-5 to TRBJ2-7; 7 bases line up with TRBD1. The CDR3 length is 15 residues. Trimming took 2 bases from V and 0 from J; bases not matched to a gene: 4. Germline values: CDR1 MNHEY, CDR2 SVGAGI.

The J gene is TRBJ1-3, the V gene TRBV12-1. TRBV12-1 constitutes a pseudogene. The CDR3 consists of 12 residues. The CDR3, as DNA: TGTGCCAGACTCTTCTCTGGAAACACCATATATTTT. Translation: CARLFSGNTIYF.

This chain joins TRBV5-8 and TRBJ2-1; tentatively, D is TRBD2 (5 bases). The CDR3 runs to 15 residues. Germline V gene data show CDR1 as SGHTS and CDR2 as YDEGEE. V was trimmed by 0 bases and J by 2 bases, leaving 9 bases between them. CDR3 DNA: TGTGCCAGCAGCTTGGCGGGGAAAGCCTACAATGAGCAGTTCTTC. Protein product: CASSLAGKAYNEQFF.

The chain links TRBV15 to TRBJ1-1; the D gene is possibly TRBD1 (5 bases). The CDR3 runs to 13 residues. Germline V lookup: CDR1 LNHNV, CDR2 YYDKDF (reference sequence). Trimming removed 8 bases at V and 5 bases at J, with 15 bases between. The CDR3 bases are TGTGCCACCGGCGAAGACAGTGGAACTGAAGCTTTCTTT. It codes for CATGEDSGTEAFF.

The chain is built from TRBV5-4 and TRBJ1-5, with TRBD1 as a possible D gene (5 bases). V was clipped by 0 bases and J by 3 bases, with 10 bases between them. This CDR3 has 15 residues. The V gene's germline CDR1 is SGHNT and CDR2 YYREEE (reference sequence). The CDR3 DNA follows: TGTGCCAGCAGCTTGGGGCAGGGAAACAATCAGCCCCAGCATTTT. Its protein product is CASSLGQGNNQPQHF.

V gene TRBV19 combines with J gene TRBJ1-2; 7 positions agree with TRBD1. Trimming removed 8 bases from V and 5 bases from J; junction bases left unmatched: 11. CDR1 is LNHDA, CDR2 SQIVND, per germline (reference sequence). The CDR3 is 14 amino acids. The CDR3 region has the DNA TGTGCCAGTCTCGGGACAGTCCAGTCTTATGGCTACACCTTC. Protein product: CASLGTVQSYGYTF.

The rearrangement links TRBV7-9 to TRBJ1-1; D uncertain. The CDR3 has 12 residues. CDR1 and CDR2 (germline): SEHNR, FQNEAQ (reference sequence). Trimming took 5 bases from V and 5 from J, leaving 9 bases between them. This CDR3 is CASSARRTEAFF. In DNA, the CDR3 is TGTGCCAGCAGCGCCCGGAGGACTGAAGCTTTCTTT. The variable domain in full, with the rest retrieved from reference TRBV7-9 and TRBJ1-1, is DTGVSQNPRHKITKRGQNVTFRCDPISEHNRLYWYRQTLGQGPEFLTYFQNEAQLEKSRLLSDRFSAERPKGSFSTLEIQRTEQGDSAMYLCASSARRTEAFFGQGTRLTVV.

The rearrangement uses TRBV30 and TRBJ1-5, with a tentative D call TRBD1 (5 bases). CDR1 and CDR2 (germline): GTSNPN, SVGIG (reference sequence). The CDR3 is 15 amino acids. Trimming cost V 0 bases and J 6 bases, with 15 bases left between them. The CDR3 protein is CAWSVGLGVGQPQHF. DNA of the CDR3: TGTGCCTGGAGTGTGGGTTTAGGGGTTGGTCAGCCCCAGCATTTT.

The chain joins TRBV6-5 to TRBJ1-5, with D possibly matching TRBD1 (5 bases). CDR3 length: 14 residues. V lost 8 bases, J lost 9 bases, and 20 bases lay in between. Germline values: CDR1 MNHEY, CDR2 SVGAGI. The CDR3 reads CASRPGGTGPPQHF. DNA for the CDR3: TGTGCCAGCCGACCTGGGGGGACTGGACCGCCCCAGCATTTT.

The rearrangement links TRBV11-2 to TRBJ2-1; 8 nucleotides agree with TRBD2. V shed 2 bases, J shed 5 bases, and the junction held 8 bases outside the gene matches. This CDR3 region has 16 residues. CDR1 and CDR2 (germline): SGHAT, FQNNGV. The CDR3 sequence: CASSLITGGGHNEQFF. The CDR3 DNA sequence: TGTGCCAGCAGCTTAATTACGGGGGGGGGCCACAATGAGCAGTTCTTC.

The chain uses TRBV5-6 and TRBJ2-6, with D possibly matching TRBD2 (5 bases). The CDR3 sequence is 18 residues long. The V end lost 4 bases, the J end lost 0 bases, and 17 bases lay between the germline ends. Germline V gene sequence: CDR1 SGHDT, CDR2 YYEEEE. The CDR3 protein is CASSRGSSWGSGANVLTF. The DNA of the CDR3 is TGTGCCAGCAGCCGAGGGTCCTCCTGGGGCTCTGGGGCCAACGTCCTGACTTTC. Full variable domain (missing parts from reference TRBV5-6 and TRBJ2-6): DAGVTQSPTHLIKTRGQQVTLRCSPKSGHDTVSWYQQALGQGPQFIFQYYEEEERQRGNFPDRFSGHQFPNYSSELNVNALLLGDSALYLCASSRGSSWGSGANVLTFGAGSRLTVL.

In DNA form, the CDR3 reads TGTGCCAGCAGTGGGCCCGGCAGCTCCTACGAGCAGTACTTC. Translation: CASSGPGSSYEQYF. The V call is TRBV28, the J call TRBJ2-7; D unclear. There are 14 residues in the CDR3. V lost 5 bases and J 0 bases, leaving 11 bases between the germline ends. Germline CDR1 reads MDHEN; CDR2 reads SYDVKM.

CDR3 region: CASSPGTGPGNTIYF. In nucleotides, the CDR3 is TGTGCCAGCAGCCCCGGGACAGGGCCTGGAAACACCATATATTTT. The chain uses TRBV7-2 and TRBJ1-3; 9 bases are a match to TRBD1. This CDR3 is 15 amino acids long. Germline CDR1 reads SGHTA; CDR2 reads FQGNSA. The V and J ends lost 5 bases and 2 bases, in that order; junction bases with no gene match: 4.

This rearrangement joins TRBV2 to TRBJ1-4, with D possibly being TRBD1 (6 bases). The germline V gene encodes CDR1 SNHLY and CDR2 FYNNEI. This CDR3 is built from 15 residues. V was shortened by 4 bases and J by 4 bases, with 13 bases between the two germline ends. As DNA, the CDR3 is TGTGCCAGCAGTGGAACAGGGAAGTTTAATGAAAAACTGTTTTTT. Protein sequence: CASSGTGKFNEKLFF.

The chain couples TRBV4-1 to TRBJ2-3; tentative D call: TRBD1 (5 bases). Looked up from germline, CDR1 is MGHRA and CDR2 is YSYEKL. This CDR3 comprises 14 residues. V shed 3 bases and J shed 0 bases, with 7 bases lying between them. Written as DNA, the CDR3 is TGCGCCAGCAGCCAGACAGTTAGCACAGATACGCAGTATTTT. Encoded protein: CASSQTVSTDTQYF.

The V gene is TRBV18, the J gene TRBJ1-2; 9 bases fit TRBD1. With V trimmed by 3 bases and J by 4 bases, 6 bases remained unmatched. Germline V gene data show CDR1 as KGHSH and CDR2 as LQKENI. This CDR3 region has 15 residues. Here the CDR3 DNA reads TGTGCCAGCTCACCTGGGACAGGGTCCGGCTATGGCTACACCTTC. Translating it yields CASSPGTGSGYGYTF.

In this sample, this clone turned up a few times. The chain has TRBV30 and TRBJ2-2, with TRBD2 identical over 7 bases. Germline loops: CDR1 GTSNPN, CDR2 SVGIG (reference sequence). V was pared by 8 bases and J by 3 bases, with 3 bases of the junction left unmatched. CDR3 length equals 12 residues. CDR3 region: CAGGGYTGELFF. The CDR3 DNA follows: TGTGCCGGGGGGGGTTACACCGGGGAGCTGTTTTTT.

The rearrangement uses TRBV30 and TRBJ2-2, with a possible D match to TRBD1 (6 bases). Trimming took 4 bases from V and 7 from J, leaving 13 bases between them. The CDR3 runs 13 residues. Germline V lookup: CDR1 GTSNPN, CDR2 SVGIG (reference sequence). The CDR3 protein is CAWTIGGLGELFF. The CDR3 nucleotides are TGTGCCTGGACCATAGGGGGTCTCGGGGAGCTGTTTTTT.

Here the CDR3 reads CAAGDTQETQYF. The CDR3 nucleotides read TGTGCCGCCGGGGACACCCAAGAGACCCAGTACTTC. The chain carries TRBV6-5 and TRBJ2-5; maybe TRBD1 (6 bases). This CDR3 has 12 amino acids. Trimming left V 11 bases short and J 1 base short, with 11 bases between. The germline CDR1 and CDR2 sequences are MNHEY and SVGAGI.

The CDR3 DNA reads as TGTGCCAGCAGTGGACAGGGTAGAAAGACCCAGTACTTC. It specifies CASSGQGRKTQYF. The V and J genes are TRBV6-5 and TRBJ2-5; 8 nucleotides agree with TRBD1. The CDR3 is 13 amino acids. The trim removed 5 bases at V and 6 bases at J, leaving 5 bases unmatched. CDR1 is MNHEY and CDR2 is SVGAGI in the germline V gene.

The chain links TRBV6-5 to TRBJ2-2; 7 nucleotides line up with TRBD1. The germline V gene has CDR1 MNHEY and CDR2 SVGAGI. This CDR3 region has 15 residues. The trim removed 6 bases at V and 4 bases at J, leaving 8 bases unmatched. CDR3 DNA sequence: TGTGCCAGCAGCACCGGGACAGCGATCACCGGGGAGCTGTTTTTT. Protein: CASSTGTAITGELFF.

The chain employs TRBV7-8 and TRBJ2-1; D perhaps matches TRBD2 (6 bases). The CDR3 is made up of 13 amino acids. The V gene lost 5 bases and the J gene lost 10 bases, with 15 bases spanning the gap. Germline CDR1 reads SGHVS; CDR2 reads FQNEAQ. CDR3 region: CASSRGTSGEQFF. The CDR3 region has the DNA TGTGCCAGCAGCCGAGGGACTTCCGGCGAGCAGTTCTTC.

The chain employs TRBV11-2 and TRBJ1-2; tentatively, D is TRBD1 (5 bases). Trimming removed 7 bases from V and 8 bases from J, with 14 bases in between. The CDR3 has 12 amino acids. From germline, CDR1 is SGHAT and CDR2 FQNNGV. CDR3 protein: CASTRQLRGYTF. CDR3 sequence (DNA): TGTGCCAGCACCAGACAGCTGCGGGGCTACACCTTC.

A single count supports this clone. V and J are TRBV6-1 and TRBJ2-7; D is uncertain. This CDR3 has 13 residues. The germline V gene has CDR1 MNHNS and CDR2 SASEGT. V lost 8 bases and J lost 1, with 12 bases in between. CDR3 DNA sequence: TGTGCCAGCCTACGTCCCGGGTCCTACGAGCAGTACTTC. Protein product: CASLRPGSYEQYF.

The chain carries TRBV4-1 and TRBJ1-2; 9 bases map to TRBD1. Germline lookup yields CDR1 MGHRA and CDR2 YSYEKL. The trim removed 5 bases at V and 4 bases at J, leaving 2 bases unmatched. The CDR3 spans 13 residues. CDR3 sequence: CASSVTGGYGYTF. The CDR3 DNA follows: TGCGCCAGCAGCGTGACAGGGGGCTATGGCTACACCTTC.

Only one count was recorded for this clone. The chain is built from TRBV18 and TRBJ1-1; D is possibly TRBD1 (6 bases). CDR3 length equals 15 residues. The germline CDR1 and CDR2 sequences are KGHSH and LQKENI. The V end lost 4 bases, the J end lost 3 bases, and 15 bases lay between the germline ends. The CDR3 sequence: CASSLMEQGDTEAFF. The CDR3 DNA sequence: TGTGCCAGCTCACTAATGGAACAGGGCGACACTGAAGCTTTCTTT.

This clone was counted only a few times. The chain recombines TRBV29-1 with TRBJ2-3, with 8 bases matching TRBD2. The CDR3 consists of 12 residues. CDR1 and CDR2 (germline): SQVTM, ANQGSEA. Losses at the gene ends were 6 bases for V and 3 bases for J; bases not matched to a gene: 2. The CDR3 is CSVAGGTDTQYF. DNA for the CDR3: TGCAGCGTCGCGGGGGGAACAGATACGCAGTATTTT.